What follows is one TCR beta chain and its context. Profiling relied on immunoSEQ multiplex PCR, and the TCRdb table lists in-frame clones only, not all of them. The data hold tens of thousands of clones, with 92% observed a single time. These data are taken from a study of T cell changes during pregnancy in multiple sclerosis. CDR3 length: 14 amino acids. Germline CDR1 is SGHDT and CDR2 is YYEEEE. V lost 5 bases to trimming and J lost 3 bases, with 14 bases between them. The chain recombines TRBV5-6 with TRBJ1-1; D is possibly TRBD1 (6 bases). The specimen comprised peripheral blood, sampled in the first trimester of pregnancy. This clonotype was obtained from a female donor in good health, enrolled as a control in a pregnancy study. CDR3 in DNA: TGTGCCAGCAGACCACAGGGATCCCACACTGAAGCTTTCTTT. As protein: CASRPQGSHTEAFF.